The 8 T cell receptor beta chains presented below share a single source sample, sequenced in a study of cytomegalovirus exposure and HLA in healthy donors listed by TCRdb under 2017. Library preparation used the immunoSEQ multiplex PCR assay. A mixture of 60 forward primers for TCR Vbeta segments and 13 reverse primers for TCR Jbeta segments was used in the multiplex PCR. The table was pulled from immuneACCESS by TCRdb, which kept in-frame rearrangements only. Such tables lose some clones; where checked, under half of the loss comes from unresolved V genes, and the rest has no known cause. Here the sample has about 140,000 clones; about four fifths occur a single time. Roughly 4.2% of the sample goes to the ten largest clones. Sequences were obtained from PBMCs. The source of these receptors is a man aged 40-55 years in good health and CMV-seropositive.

CDR3 in amino acids: CASSSGWTGETEAFF. The CDR3, as DNA: TGTGCCAGCAGTTCCGGGTGGACAGGGGAGACTGAAGCTTTCTTT. V gene TRBV6-5 combines with J gene TRBJ1-1, with 9 positions matching TRBD1. V was pared by 4 bases and J by 5 bases, with 8 bases of the junction left unmatched. This CDR3 comprises 15 residues. CDR1 is MNHEY, CDR2 SVGAGI, per germline.

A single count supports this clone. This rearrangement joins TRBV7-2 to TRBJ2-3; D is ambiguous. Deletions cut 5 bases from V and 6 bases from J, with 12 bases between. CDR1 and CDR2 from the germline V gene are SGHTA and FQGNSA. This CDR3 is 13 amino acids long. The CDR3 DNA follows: TGTGCCAGCAGCACCCTTAAGGAGGATACGCAGTATTTT. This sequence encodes CASSTLKEDTQYF.

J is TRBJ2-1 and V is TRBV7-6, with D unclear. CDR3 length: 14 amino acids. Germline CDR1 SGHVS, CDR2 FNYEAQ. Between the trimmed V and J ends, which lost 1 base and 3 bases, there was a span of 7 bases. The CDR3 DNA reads TGTGCCAGCAGCTTAGGCCCTAACTACAATGAGCAGTTCTTC. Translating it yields CASSLGPNYNEQFF.

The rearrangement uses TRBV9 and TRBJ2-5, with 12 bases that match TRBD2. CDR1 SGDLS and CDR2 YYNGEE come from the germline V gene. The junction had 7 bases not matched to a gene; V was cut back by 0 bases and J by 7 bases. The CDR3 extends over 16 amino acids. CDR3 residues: CASSVDPSGGAGTQYF. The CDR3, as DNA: TGTGCCAGCAGCGTAGACCCTAGCGGGGGGGCGGGGACCCAGTACTTC.

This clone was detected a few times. The CDR3 is CASKKGLADQETQYF. In DNA form, the CDR3 reads TGCGCCAGCAAGAAGGGACTAGCGGACCAAGAGACCCAGTACTTC. The chain joins TRBV10-2 to TRBJ2-5; TRBD2 matches at 11 bases. V trimming: 7 bases; J trimming: 0 bases; junction bases outside the gene matches: 4. The CDR3 sequence is 15 residues long. Germline V gene sequence: CDR1 WSHSY, CDR2 SAAADI.

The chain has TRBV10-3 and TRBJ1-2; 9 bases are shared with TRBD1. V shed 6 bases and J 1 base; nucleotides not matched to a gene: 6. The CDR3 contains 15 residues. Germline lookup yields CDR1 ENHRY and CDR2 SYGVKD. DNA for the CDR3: TGTGCCATCAGGAAGGGGGGACAGGGTAACTATGGCTACACCTTC. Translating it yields CAIRKGGQGNYGYTF.

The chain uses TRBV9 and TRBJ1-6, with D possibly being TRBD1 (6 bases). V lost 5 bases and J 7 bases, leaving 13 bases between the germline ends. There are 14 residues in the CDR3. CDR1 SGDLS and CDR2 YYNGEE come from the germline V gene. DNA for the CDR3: TGTGCCAGCAGTAGGGACAAATCAAATTCACCCCTCCACTTT. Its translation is CASSRDKSNSPLHF.

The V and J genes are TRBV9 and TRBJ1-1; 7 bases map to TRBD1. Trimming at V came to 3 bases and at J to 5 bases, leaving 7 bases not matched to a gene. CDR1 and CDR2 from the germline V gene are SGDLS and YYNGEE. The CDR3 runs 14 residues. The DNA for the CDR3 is TGTGCCAGCAGCGGCGACAGGGAATTGACTGAAGCTTTCTTT. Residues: CASSGDRELTEAFF. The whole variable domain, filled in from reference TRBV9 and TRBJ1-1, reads DSGVTQTPKHLITATGQRVTLRCSPRSGDLSVYWYQQSLDQGLQFLIQYYNGEERAKGNILERFSAQQFPDLHSELNLSSLELGDSALYFCASSGDRELTEAFFGQGTRLTVV.